This TCR beta chain was sequenced in a study of blood T cell repertoires in COVID-19 (dated by TCRdb to 2019 to 2021). Regarding the study in general: Collaborator samples came from the United States, Italy and Spain and covered acute and convalescent phases of COVID-19. The material from the prospective study consisted of cDNA or gDNA derived from T cells, B-cell-depleted T cells, or PBMCs. The dataset comprised deeply sampled blood TCRbeta repertoires from subjects exposed to, actively infected with, or recovered from COVID-19. The repertoires were made available in a free public database intended to serve as a resource for research on the immune response to SARS-CoV-2. Samples came from the ongoing ImmuneRACE study (first 160 participants) plus 1,254 subjects from 6 global collaborators. Sample metadata almost always included a de-identified subject ID, COVID-19 status, age in years and sex. Where available, HLA class I and class II types were taken from metadata supplied by the sample provider and were not determined by assay-based typing.

TCRbeta CDR3 regions were amplified from genomic DNA using the immunoSEQ Assay, a bias-controlled multiplex PCR. As for the original processing: Nucleated cell counts per sample were estimated from amplification of reference gene primers within the assay. To quantify the absolute abundance of each unique TCRbeta CDR3 rearrangement, sequence reads were collapsed and filtered. For each sample, productive Simpson clonality was calculated as the square root of Simpson's diversity index across productive rearrangements. Entries here come from immuneACCESS through TCRdb and include only in-frame sequences with V and J called. Some clones fail to appear in such tables; in the studies checked, an unresolved V gene covers under half of the shortfall, and the cause of the remainder is unknown. D and trimming come from the DNA, and the V and J calls and clone size come from that table. This sample comprises about 190,000 clones, about nine tenths of them detected only once. The ten largest account for around 6.6% of the sample.

Results and caveats for the whole study, not just this receptor: Clinical and demographic metadata were provided uncurated, with the amount varying by source and participant.

Whole blood was collected in K2EDTA tubes by collaborating institutions according to the institutions' own protocols. For TCRbeta analysis, collaborator samples were shipped as frozen whole blood, as isolated PBMCs, or as DNA extracted from either sample type. V and J lose 8 bases and 5 bases, and a span of 9 bases separates them. From the cysteine up to the phenylalanine, the CDR3 has a length of 12 residues. The CDR3 DNA has 36 bases and is translated from base 1. In regard to this clone: The target of this receptor is not known. Within one base of it there is no much larger clone, and no base qualities were kept.

The clonotype was recovered from a man aged 35 to 55 with acute or convalescent COVID-19. The chain employs TRBV12-3 or TRBV12-4 and TRBJ2-2; the D gene cannot be named for sure. Sample: peripheral blood. The CDR3 here reads CASALLTGELFF. The nucleotide sequence reads as follows: TGTGCCAGCGCCCTCCTAACCGGGGAGCTGTTTTTT.